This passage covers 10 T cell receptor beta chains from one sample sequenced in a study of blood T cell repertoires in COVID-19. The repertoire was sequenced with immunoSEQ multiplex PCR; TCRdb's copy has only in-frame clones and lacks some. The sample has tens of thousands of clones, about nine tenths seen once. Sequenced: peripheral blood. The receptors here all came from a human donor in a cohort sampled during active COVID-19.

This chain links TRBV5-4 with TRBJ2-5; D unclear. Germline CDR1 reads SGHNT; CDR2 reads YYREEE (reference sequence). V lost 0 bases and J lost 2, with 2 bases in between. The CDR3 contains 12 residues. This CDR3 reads CASSLAQETQYF. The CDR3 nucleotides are TGTGCCAGCAGCTTGGCACAAGAGACCCAGTACTTC.

The CDR3 DNA follows: TGTGCCAGCAGTCCAGGGCGCTTGGGCAATGAGCAGTTCTTC. Translated, it gives CASSPGRLGNEQFF. The chain couples TRBV6-6 to TRBJ2-1, with a weak D call TRBD1 (5 bases). The CDR3 runs 14 residues. Deletions cut 5 bases from V and 6 bases from J, with 14 bases between. CDR1 and CDR2 from the germline V gene are MNHNY and SVGAGI (reference sequence).

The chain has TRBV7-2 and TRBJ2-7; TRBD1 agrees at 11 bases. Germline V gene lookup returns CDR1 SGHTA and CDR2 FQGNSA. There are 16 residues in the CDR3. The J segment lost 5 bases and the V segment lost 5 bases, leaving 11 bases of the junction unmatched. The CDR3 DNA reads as TGTGCCAGCAGCGCTGGGACAGGGGGGCCTTGGGACGAGCAGTACTTC. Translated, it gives CASSAGTGGPWDEQYF.

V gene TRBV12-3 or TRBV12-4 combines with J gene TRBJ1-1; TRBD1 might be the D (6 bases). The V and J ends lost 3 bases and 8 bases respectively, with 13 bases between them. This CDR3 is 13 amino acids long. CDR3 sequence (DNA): TGTGCCAGCAGTTTGGATAGGGGGACAGAAGCTTTCTTT. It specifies CASSLDRGTEAFF.

The CDR3 nucleotides read TGTGCCAGCAACAGGGGAAATGAAAAACTGTTTTTT. It yields the protein CASNRGNEKLFF. This rearrangement joins TRBV2 to TRBJ1-4; 7 nucleotides agree with TRBD1. The ends lost 7 bases at V and 5 bases at J; junction bases unmatched: 1. This CDR3 has 12 amino acids. Germline loops: CDR1 SNHLY, CDR2 FYNNEI.

In DNA form, the CDR3 reads TGTGCCAGCAGTTACTCTCGCGAGACCTACGAGCAGTACTTC. Translated, it gives CASSYSRETYEQYF. The chain joins TRBV6-5 to TRBJ2-7; D uncertain. Trimming removed 0 bases from V and 2 bases from J, with 8 bases in between. Germline CDR1 MNHEY, CDR2 SVGAGI. The CDR3 covers 14 residues.

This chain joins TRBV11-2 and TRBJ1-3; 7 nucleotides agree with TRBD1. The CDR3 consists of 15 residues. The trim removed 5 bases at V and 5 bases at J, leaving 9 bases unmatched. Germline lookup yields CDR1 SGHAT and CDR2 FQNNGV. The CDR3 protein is CASSTPGQKRNTIYF. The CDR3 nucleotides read TGTGCCAGCAGCACTCCGGGACAGAAAAGAAACACCATATATTTT.

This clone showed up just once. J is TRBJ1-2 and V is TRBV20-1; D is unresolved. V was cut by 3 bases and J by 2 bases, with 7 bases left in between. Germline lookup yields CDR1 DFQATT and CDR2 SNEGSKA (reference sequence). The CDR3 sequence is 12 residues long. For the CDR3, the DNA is TGCAGTGCTAGTCGAGGGAACTATGGCTACACCTTC. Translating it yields CSASRGNYGYTF.

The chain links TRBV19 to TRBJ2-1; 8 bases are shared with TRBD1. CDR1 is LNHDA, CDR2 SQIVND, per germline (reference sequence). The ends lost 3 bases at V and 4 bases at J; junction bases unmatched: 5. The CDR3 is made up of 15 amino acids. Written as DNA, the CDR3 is TGTGCCAGTAGTATTCAGGGGGCGCGGTACAATGAGCAGTTCTTC. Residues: CASSIQGARYNEQFF.

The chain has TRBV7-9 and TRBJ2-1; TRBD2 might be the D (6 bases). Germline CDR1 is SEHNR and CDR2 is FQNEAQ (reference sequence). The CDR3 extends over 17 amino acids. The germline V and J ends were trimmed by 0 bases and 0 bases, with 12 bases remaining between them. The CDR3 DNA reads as TGTGCCAGCAGCTTAGCGGTGGGACTTAGCTCCTACAATGAGCAGTTCTTC. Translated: CASSLAVGLSSYNEQFF.